The rows below give T cell receptor beta chains drawn from one sample of a study of T cells in Graves' hyperthyroidism and ophthalmopathy. MiXCR was run by TCRdb on the multiplex PCR reads, yielding one entry per CDR3 protein. Here the sample spans some 600,000 distinct CDR3 sequences, about 15% being singletons. Sequenced: blood. The receptors here all came from a woman in her 30s with Graves' hyperthyroidism that later progressed to Graves' ophthalmopathy. CDR3s include the opening cysteine and the closing phenylalanine or tryptophan. D genes are given only for firm matches. Clone size appears in some rows only: once, few, many, or a class for an expanded clone.

>TRBJ2-3|few|TRBV24-1|-
TGTGCCACCAGTGTGGCAGGGGTAGATACGCAGTATTTT
CATSVAGVDTQYF
>TRBJ1-1|many|TRBV29-1|-
TGCAGCGTGGGCCCGGGGCCCAACACTGAAGCTTTCTTT
CSVGPGPNTEAFF
>TRBJ2-1|many|TRBV2|-
TGTGCCAGCAAGGCTGCGGGCGGTGAGCAGTTCTTC
CASKAAGGEQFF
>TRBJ2-3|-|TRBV2|TRBD1
TGTGCCAGCAGACCCTATGGACAGGGCACAGGTACGCAGTATTTT
CASRPYGQGTGTQYF
>TRBJ1-2|-|TRBV6-5|-
TGTGCCAGCAGTTACCAACAGGGAAAACCCTATGGCTACACCTTC
CASSYQQGKPYGYTF
>TRBJ2-5|-|TRBV29-1|-
TGCAGCGTTGACAGGTCAGAGACCCAGTACTTC
CSVDRSETQYF
>TRBJ2-7|many|TRBV2|-
TGTGCCAGCATTGTAGGTCGTTCAAGCTCCTACGAGCAGTACTTC
CASIVGRSSSYEQYF
>TRBJ1-2|-|TRBV24-1|-
TGTGCCACCAGTGAGCCCGGGGCTCCGTATGGCTACACCTTC
CATSEPGAPYGYTF
>TRBJ2-2|-|TRBV19|-
TGTGCCAGTAGTATGGGGCTTCATGCGGGGGCCTCTAGGGTGAGGGAGCTGTTTTTT
CASSMGLHAGASRVRELFF
>TRBJ2-1|many|TRBV24-1|-
TGTGCCACCAGTGACCCCGGGATAGTGGAGGTGCGGTTCTTC
CATSDPGIVEVRFF
>TRBJ2-5|many|TRBV7-3|-
TGTGCCAGCAGCCGAGGGGGGGGAAGGACCCCACAGAGGGAGACCCAGTACTTC
CASSRGGGRTPQRETQYF
>TRBJ2-5|-|TRBV19|-
TGTGCCAGTAGTGAAGGACCGCAAGAGACCCAGTACTTC
CASSEGPQETQYF
>TRBJ1-2|few|TRBV10-3|-
TGTGCCAACTACAGGCCTAACTATGGCTACACCTTC
CANYRPNYGYTF
>TRBJ1-3|few|TRBV3-1|-
TGTGCCAGCAGACCCATCGACGGAGCTGGAAACACCATATATTTT
CASRPIDGAGNTIYF
>TRBJ1-3|-|TRBV9|-
TGTGCCAGCAGCGTAGGGGTGGCTGGAAACACCATATATTTT
CASSVGVAGNTIYF
>TRBJ2-1|many|TRBV28|-
TGTGCCAGCAGCTCTGGGGGGAACAGTTTAAACTACAATGAGCAGTTCTTC
CASSSGGNSLNYNEQFF
>TRBJ2-1|-|TRBV5-1|-
TGCGCCAGCAGCTCCGGCTTGGCGCCATACTCCTACAATGAGCAGTTCTTC
CASSSGLAPYSYNEQFF
>TRBJ2-5|few|TRBV9|TRBD1
TGTACCAGCAGCACCACAGGGGTATGGGGAGAGACCCAGTACTTC
CTSSTTGVWGETQYF
>TRBJ2-5|many|TRBV7-9|-
TGTGCCAGCAGCTTAGCGACTGGACAAGAGACCCAGTACTTC
CASSLATGQETQYF
>TRBJ2-2|-|TRBV12-3/TRBV12-4|TRBD1
TGTGCCAGCAGTTCACAGGGGTTGGGATGGAACACCGGGGAGCTGTTTTTT
CASSSQGLGWNTGELFF
>TRBJ1-2|many|TRBV12-3/TRBV12-4|-
TGTGCCAGCAGTTTAGCGCGGTCTCCTCTTACCTATGGCTACACCTTC
CASSLARSPLTYGYTF
>TRBJ2-1|many|TRBV7-9|-
TGTGCCAGCAGCTTATCCCACTCCTACAATGAGCAGTTCTTC
CASSLSHSYNEQFF
>TRBJ1-1|-|TRBV29-1|-
TGCAGTGTAAGCCCACTCATGGCAGGGAACACTGAAGCTTTCTTT
CSVSPLMAGNTEAFF
>TRBJ2-2|few|TRBV3-1|-
TGTGCCAGCAGCCAGGGGCTGGACGGGGAGCTGTTTTTT
CASSQGLDGELFF
>TRBJ2-3|many|TRBV5-6|TRBD2
TGTGCCAGCAGCTTGGGACTAGCGGCCACAGATACGCAGTATTTT
CASSLGLAATDTQYF
>TRBJ2-5|many|TRBV25-1|TRBD2
TGTGCCAGCAGTGAATTGAACTGCCGACTAGCGGGAGAAACGTGCGAGACCCAGTACTTC
CASSELNCRLAGETCETQYF
>TRBJ2-6|-|TRBV5-5|TRBD2
TGTGCCAGCAGCTTGGATCTAGCGGGAGGCGCCTCTGGGGCCAACGTCCTGACTTTC
CASSLDLAGGASGANVLTF
>TRBJ2-7|many|TRBV28|TRBD2
TGTGCCAGCAGTTTACCTGGACTAGCGGGCGAGCAGTACTTC
CASSLPGLAGEQYF